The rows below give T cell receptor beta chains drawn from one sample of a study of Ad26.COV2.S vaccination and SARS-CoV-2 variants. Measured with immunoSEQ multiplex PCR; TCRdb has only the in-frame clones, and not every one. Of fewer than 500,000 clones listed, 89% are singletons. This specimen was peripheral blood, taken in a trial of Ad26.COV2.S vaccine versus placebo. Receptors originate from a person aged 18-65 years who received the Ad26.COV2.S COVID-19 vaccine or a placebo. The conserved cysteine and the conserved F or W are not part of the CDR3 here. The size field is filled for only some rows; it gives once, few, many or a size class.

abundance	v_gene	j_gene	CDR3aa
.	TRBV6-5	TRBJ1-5	ASAMDRDGNQPQH
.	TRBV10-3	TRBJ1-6	AISERLQTPLH
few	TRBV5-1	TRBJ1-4	ASRPGTEATGLGEKLF
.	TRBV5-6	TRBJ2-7	ASRRDAGYEQY
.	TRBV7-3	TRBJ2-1	ASSLGAQGVGYEQF
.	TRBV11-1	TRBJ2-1	ASSPQLAGGPGEQF
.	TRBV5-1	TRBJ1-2	ASSLQPGTANGYT
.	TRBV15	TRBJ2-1	ATSVRRLAGYRVEQF
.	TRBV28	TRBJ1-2	ASSFPRARTGGIGYT
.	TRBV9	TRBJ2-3	ASSVGMSTDTQY
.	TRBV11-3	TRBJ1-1	ASSLEGRNTEAF
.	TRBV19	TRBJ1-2	ASSQGGLRGYT
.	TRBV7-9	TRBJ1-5	ASSLEGDQPQH
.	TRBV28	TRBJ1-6	ASMGPPGQAINSPLH
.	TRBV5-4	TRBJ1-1	ASSLPGTGNTEAF
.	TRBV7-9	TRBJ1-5	ASSFGRGSDQPQH
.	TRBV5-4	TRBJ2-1	ASSLGGRASGTYNEQF
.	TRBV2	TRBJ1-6	ASSEAQGSNSPLH
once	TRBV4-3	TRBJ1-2	ASSSGASYYGYT
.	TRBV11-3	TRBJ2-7	ASSLGGLGNEQY
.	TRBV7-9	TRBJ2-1	ASSFPSYNEQF
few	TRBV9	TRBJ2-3	ASSVAAATDTQY
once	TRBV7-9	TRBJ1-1	ASSLGPQGNTEAF
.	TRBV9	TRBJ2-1	ASSVGTYNEQF
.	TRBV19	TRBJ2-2	ASSAPWGERNTGELF
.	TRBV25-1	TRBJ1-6	ASSEWGQYNSPLH
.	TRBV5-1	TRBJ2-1	ASSYGLAGYNEQF
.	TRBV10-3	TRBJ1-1	AISGAADTMNTEAF
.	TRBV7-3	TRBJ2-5	ASSSGPAETQY
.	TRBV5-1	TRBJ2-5	ASSSWGGYKETQY
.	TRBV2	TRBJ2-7	ASSDPSDGAPLEEQY
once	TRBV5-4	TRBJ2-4	ASSLCWGNIQY
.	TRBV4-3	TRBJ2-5	ASSLPMRVPETQY
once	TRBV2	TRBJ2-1	ASSERRTSGRNEQF
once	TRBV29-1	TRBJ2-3	SVKIAGGSTDTQY
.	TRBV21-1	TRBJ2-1	ASSMAGGPYNEQF
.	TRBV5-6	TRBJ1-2	ASSFSGGKYT
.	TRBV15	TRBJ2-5	ATSRDRFGTQY
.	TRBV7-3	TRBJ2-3	ASSPTKERLGATQY
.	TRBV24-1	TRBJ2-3	ATSDFSRANTDTQY
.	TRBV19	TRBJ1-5	ASSIHGNQPQH
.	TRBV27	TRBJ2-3	ASRDRDRVTDTQY
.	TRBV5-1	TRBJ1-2	ASSLHTGASSNGYT
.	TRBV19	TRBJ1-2	ASSETGKFYGYT
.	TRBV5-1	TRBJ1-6	ASSLAQGSDNSPLH
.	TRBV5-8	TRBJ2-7	ASSPPNTNSYEQY
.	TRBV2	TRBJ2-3	ASSDLAESTDTQY
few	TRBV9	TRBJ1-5	ASSAKGDQPQH
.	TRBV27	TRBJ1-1	ASQRGQAMNTEAF
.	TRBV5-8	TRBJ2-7	ASSLPNPDSRLQQY
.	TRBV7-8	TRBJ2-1	ASSARLGGRAGAEQF
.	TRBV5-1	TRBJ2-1	ASSSYMSGTLYNEQF
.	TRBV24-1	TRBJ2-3	ATSDSTQGGDTQY
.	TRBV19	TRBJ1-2	ASSPLGYRDGGYGYT
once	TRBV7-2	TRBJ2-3	ASSLGLSNTDTQY